A single T cell receptor (beta chain) is shown here with its context. Its antigen is still unknown. The data originate from a study of T cell responses to AZD1222 COVID-19 vaccine. Looking at the study overall: Investigators merged groups given second doses at roughly 4 or roughly 12 weeks.

TCRdb's table, derived via immunoSEQ multiplex PCR, lists solely in-frame clones and lacks some. The sample has 130,000 to 150,000 clones, 91% seen once. Per the germline V gene, CDR1 is SGHVS and CDR2 is FNYEAQ. The V end was cut by 1 base, the J end by 1 base, with 11 bases between. This CDR3 is 16 amino acids long. Study-wide points: Compared with day 0, the breadth and depth of the Spike-specific TCR repertoire rose significantly after two doses of AZD1222. Baseline serology detected seropositivity in only a handful of AZD1222 recipients. Females outnumbered males among donors, who were mostly white British; clonal diversity was possibly underestimated.

This sequence joins TRBV7-6 and TRBJ1-3; weak D call: TRBD1 (6 bases). Sequences were derived from peripheral blood, sampled on day 0 of AZD1222 vaccination. The source of this sequence is an adult in good health. The CDR3 region has the DNA TGTGCCAGCAGCTTAGTGGGGGGGGCTTCTGGAAACACCATATATTTT. Translation gives CASSLVGGASGNTIYF.